This T cell receptor (beta chain) was recorded in a study of blood T cells in healthy people across ages. Trimming left V 4 bases short and J 1 base short, with 11 bases between. The germline gives CDR1 MNHEY, CDR2 SMNVEV (reference sequence). This CDR3 contains 14 residues. This clonotype was found many times. Using a J-beta primer mix together with a sample-barcoded 5' primer, a second PCR was run for roughly 6 to 12 cycles. TCRdb reprocessed the 5' RACE reads via MiXCR and lists one record per CDR3 protein. There are nearly 800,000 distinct CDR3 sequences in the sample; around 25% occur only once, and around 3.6% lies in the top ten. A further study also used this sample, focusing on T cells of mothers and their children.

The chain recombines TRBV27 with TRBJ2-7; D not certain. The TCR sequence derives from a boy younger than 18 in good health. Sequenced sample: blood. CDR3 amino acids: CASSSTGSSYEQYF. CDR3 nucleotide sequence: TGTGCCAGCAGTTCTACCGGGTCATCCTACGAGCAGTACTTC.